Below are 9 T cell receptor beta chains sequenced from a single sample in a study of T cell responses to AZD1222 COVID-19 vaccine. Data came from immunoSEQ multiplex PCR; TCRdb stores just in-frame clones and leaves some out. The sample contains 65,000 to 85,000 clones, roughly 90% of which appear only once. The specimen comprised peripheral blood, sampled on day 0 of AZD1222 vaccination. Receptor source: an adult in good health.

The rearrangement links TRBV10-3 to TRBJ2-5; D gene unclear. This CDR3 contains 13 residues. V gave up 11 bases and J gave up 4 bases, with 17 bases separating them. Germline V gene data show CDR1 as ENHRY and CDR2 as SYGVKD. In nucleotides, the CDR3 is TGTGCCGCCCGCCCCCCCCTGGGAGAGACCCAGTACTTC. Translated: CAARPPLGETQYF.

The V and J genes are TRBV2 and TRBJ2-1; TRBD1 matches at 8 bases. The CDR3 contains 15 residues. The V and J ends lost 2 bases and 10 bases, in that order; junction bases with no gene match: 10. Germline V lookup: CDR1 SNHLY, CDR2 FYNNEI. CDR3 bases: TGTGCCAGCAGTGAATCGGACAGGGAATCGGTCGAGCAGTTCTTC. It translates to CASSESDRESVEQFF.

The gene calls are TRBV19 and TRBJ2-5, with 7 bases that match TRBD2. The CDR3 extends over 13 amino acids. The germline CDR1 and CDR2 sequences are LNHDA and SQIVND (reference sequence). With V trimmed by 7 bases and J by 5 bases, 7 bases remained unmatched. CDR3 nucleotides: TGTGCCAGTAACCCGGGGGGTCTGGAGACCCAGTACTTC. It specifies CASNPGGLETQYF.

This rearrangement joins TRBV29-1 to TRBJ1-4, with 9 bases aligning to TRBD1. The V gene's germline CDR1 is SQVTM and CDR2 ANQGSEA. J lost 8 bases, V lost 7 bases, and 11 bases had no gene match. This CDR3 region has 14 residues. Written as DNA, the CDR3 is TGCAGCGCCCGACTTACAGGGGGCTGGGAAAAACTGTTTTTT. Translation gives CSARLTGGWEKLFF. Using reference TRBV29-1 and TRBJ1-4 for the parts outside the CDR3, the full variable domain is SAVISQKPSRDICQRGTSLTIQCQVDSQVTMMFWYRQQPGQSLTLIATANQGSEATYESGFVIDKFPISRPNLTFSTLTVSNMSPEDSSIYLCSARLTGGWEKLFFGSGTQLSVL.

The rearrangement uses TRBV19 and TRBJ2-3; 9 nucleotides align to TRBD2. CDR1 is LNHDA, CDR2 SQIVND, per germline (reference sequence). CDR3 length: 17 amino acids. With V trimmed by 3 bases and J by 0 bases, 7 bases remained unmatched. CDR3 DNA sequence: TGTGCCAGTAGTATGGGACGAGCGGGGGGAAGCACAGATACGCAGTATTTT. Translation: CASSMGRAGGSTDTQYF.

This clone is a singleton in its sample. The DNA for the CDR3 is TGTGCCAGCAGCTTAAGACCCCTAGGGGGGACCTACAATGAGCAGTTCTTC. Its translation: CASSLRPLGGTYNEQFF. The chain uses TRBV11-2 and TRBJ2-1; D assignment may be TRBD1 or TRBD2 (6 bases each). The CDR3 contains 17 residues. Trimming removed 2 bases at V and 2 bases at J, with 16 bases between. Germline V lookup: CDR1 SGHAT, CDR2 FQNNGV.

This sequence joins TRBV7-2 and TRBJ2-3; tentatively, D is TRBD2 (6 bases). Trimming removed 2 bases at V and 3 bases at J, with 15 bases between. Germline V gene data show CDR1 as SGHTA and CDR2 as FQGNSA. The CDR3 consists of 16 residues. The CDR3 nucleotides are TGTGCCAGCAGCTTATCTCCGGGACTCGAAACAGATACGCAGTATTTT. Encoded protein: CASSLSPGLETDTQYF.

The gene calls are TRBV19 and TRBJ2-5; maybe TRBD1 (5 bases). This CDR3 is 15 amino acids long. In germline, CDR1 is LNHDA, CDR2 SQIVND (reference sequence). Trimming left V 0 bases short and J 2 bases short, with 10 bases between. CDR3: CASSIDRVGQETQYF. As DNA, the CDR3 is TGTGCCAGTAGTATAGACAGGGTGGGACAAGAGACCCAGTACTTC.

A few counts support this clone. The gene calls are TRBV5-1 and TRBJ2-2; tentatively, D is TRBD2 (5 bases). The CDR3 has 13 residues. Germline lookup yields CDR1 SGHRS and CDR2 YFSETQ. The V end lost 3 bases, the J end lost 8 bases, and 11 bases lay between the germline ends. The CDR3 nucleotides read TGCGCCAGCAGCTCGCCAGGAGGAGGGGAGCTGTTTTTT. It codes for CASSSPGGGELFF.